This T cell receptor beta chain stems from a study of T cell responses to AZD1222 COVID-19 vaccine. Study-level findings and limits: The study found Spike-specific TCR breadth and depth rose after two AZD1222 doses.

The germline gives CDR1 LNHDA, CDR2 SQIVND (reference sequence). This CDR3 is 15 amino acids long. Analysis merged second doses at about 4 or about 12 weeks. Profiling relied on immunoSEQ multiplex PCR, and the TCRdb table lists in-frame clones only, not all of them. The sample yields about 72,000 clones, 80% to 90% seen once. A word on this clone: Its specificity is unknown. A read error may produce the germline difference seen at one junction end.

J is TRBJ1-1 and V is TRBV19; the D gene is possibly TRBD1 (5 bases). The sequences come from peripheral blood, collected 28 days after the second AZD1222 dose. The TCR comes from an adult who received the AZD1222 COVID-19 vaccine. CDR3 coding DNA: TGTGCCAGTAGTCTAGAACGGGGCTTGAACACTGAAGCTTTCTTT. Protein sequence: CASSLERGLNTEAFF.